This is a list of T cell receptor beta chains from one sample in a study of liver allograft versus peripheral blood T cells. TCRdb reanalysed the reads using MiXCR and keeps one entry per CDR3 protein. The table shows under 15,000 distinct CDR3 sequences, with under 30% occurring only once. These TCRs come from a human patient who had a liver transplant. Part of the T cell pool may stem from the graft donor. The CDR3 runs from the conserved cysteine through the conserved F or W. Fields, in order: clone size, V gene, D gene, J gene, CDR3 DNA, CDR3 protein. D genes are given only for firm matches. For some rows the clone size is stated as once, few or many, or as a class when expanded; others skip it.

many	TRBV19	NA	TRBJ2-1	TGTGCCAGTAGTATAGAAGGTGGCAGAACTCAGTTCTTC	CASSIEGGRTQFF
NA	TRBV29-1	NA	TRBJ1-1	TGCAGCGTTGCGGGACTAAGAGAGAACACTGAAGCTTTCTTT	CSVAGLRENTEAFF
medium-sized	TRBV18	TRBD1	TRBJ1-1	TGTGCCAGCTCACCTCGGACAGGCTTAGATTTAAGAACTGAAGCTTTCTTT	CASSPRTGLDLRTEAFF
once	TRBV20-1	TRBD1	TRBJ1-2	TGCAGTGCCCTGTCGGGGACAGGGGCTTTAATTGGTGGCTACACCTTC	CSALSGTGALIGGYTF
many	TRBV10-3	NA	TRBJ1-2	TGTGCCATCAGTGAGTCAGATGGGGGAGGCTACACCTTC	CAISESDGGGYTF
medium-sized	TRBV29-1	TRBD2	TRBJ2-3	TGCAGCGCAGACGGACTAGCGGGAGTGGCAGATACGCAGTATTTT	CSADGLAGVADTQYF
NA	TRBV6-5	NA	TRBJ1-1	TGTGCCAGCAGAGTGCCTGGGCAAGAACGAGCTTTCTTT	CASRVPGQERAFF
medium-sized	TRBV6-6	TRBD1	TRBJ1-1	TGTGCCAGCAGCCGGACAGGGAGGGACACTGAAGCTTTCTTT	CASSRTGRDTEAFF
medium-sized	TRBV9	TRBD1	TRBJ2-1	TGTGCCAGCAGCACGGGACAGGGGGAAGGTGAGCAGTTCTTC	CASSTGQGEGEQFF
medium-sized	TRBV6-5	NA	TRBJ1-1	TGTGCCAGCAGGGACAGACCCAACACTGAAGCTTTCTTT	CASRDRPNTEAFF
few	TRBV29-1	NA	TRBJ2-2	TGCAGCGTTGAATTCGGGAACACCGGGGAGCTGTTTTTT	CSVEFGNTGELFF
few	TRBV28	NA	TRBJ2-4	TGTGCCAGCAATGTCAACGACAAGCGCCAGTACTTC	CASNVNDKRQYF
once	TRBV18	TRBD1	TRBJ1-5	TGTGCCAGCTCAACCCGACAGGGTTCCCGAGGGCAGCCCCAGCATTTT	CASSTRQGSRGQPQHF
NA	TRBV30	NA	TRBJ1-1	TGTGCCTGGAGTGTGCGAGGAGACACTGAAGCTTTCTTT	CAWSVRGDTEAFF
NA	TRBV2	TRBD1	TRBJ1-1	TGTGCCAGCGGATTAGGGGGCCCTGAAGCTTTCTTT	CASGLGGPEAFF